Included here is one TCR beta chain sequence, with context. Its target antigen remains unknown. Qualities for individual bases were not recorded, and no much larger clone is one base off. Reading the label with the study, this specimen's treatment or condition is: roughly 19 received Ad26.COV2.S at low or high dose, single or two shots; roughly five received placebo; per-sample allocation not given. For vaccine and placebo recipients, the sequenced repertoires came from samples collected on day 63 after the first injection. In Cohort 1b, 25 to 30 adults aged 18-55 years were enrolled at a single site in Boston, USA, between 29 July and 7 August 2020. As a vaccine, Ad26.COV2.S was a replication-incompetent adenovirus type 26 vector that expressed a prefusion-stabilized SARS-CoV-2 spike protein derived from the original Wuhan strain. The data belong to a study of Ad26.COV2.S vaccination and SARS-CoV-2 variants listed by TCRdb under 2021. Background on the whole study: Vaccine-arm donors were drawn from COV1001, a multicentre, randomized, double-blind, placebo-controlled phase I-IIa trial of Ad26.COV2.S in healthy adults. Ad26.COV2.S was administered intramuscularly at 5 x 10^10 or 1 x 10^11 viral particles, either as a single shot or as two shots given 56 days apart. TCRbeta repertoire sequencing was used to assess the specificity and breadth of SARS-CoV-2-reactive T cell receptors after Ad26.COV2.S vaccination. The TCR-sequenced set comprised about 32 samples: around 20 Ad26.COV2.S vaccine recipients, 5 placebo recipients and 8 SARS-CoV-2 convalescent individuals. Participants in the trial were split at random into five groups of five each, receiving low-dose or high-dose Ad26.COV2.S once or twice, or else placebo on both occasions. Blinding of investigators to trial group allocation was maintained during experiments and outcome assessment.

The research as a whole found: Comparing responses between vaccine doses or regimens was not something the study was powered to do. Compared with placebo recipients, Ad26.COV2.S recipients showed higher spike-specific TCR breadth (P = 0.0014). Substantial breadth of spike-specific CD8+ and CD4+ T cell responses was reported after vaccination. Vaccine and placebo recipients had comparable non-spike TCR breadth, which fits with the vaccine containing only spike. It was noted by the authors that total T cell responses may have been underestimated by the TCR breadth and depth analyses.

CDR1 and CDR2 are drawn from the germline V gene: SGHVS, FQNEAQ. The germline V and J ends show losses of 4 bases and 4 bases respectively, and no gene match explains 2 bases of the junction. The CDR3 runs 14 amino acids, cysteine and phenylalanine included. Only CDR3 DNA is held: 42 bases, read in frame from base 1. The immunoSEQ Assay was the method used to sequence TCRbeta CDR3 regions. After extraction, genomic DNA underwent amplification by bias-controlled multiplex PCR, followed by high-throughput sequencing. Per the authors' processing: Collapsing and filtering of sequences were performed to quantify the absolute abundance of each unique TCRbeta CDR3 region. T cell fraction was estimated by normalization of TCRbeta template counts to usable DNA, with usable DNA being measured through amplification of reference genes present in all nucleated cells. Repertoire TCRs were annotated as SARS-CoV-2-specific when V gene, CDR3 amino acid sequence and J gene were exactly matched to a known reactive TCR set. The reference SARS-CoV-2 TCR set was obtained from MIRA and was filtered for enrichment in COVID-19-positive ImmuneCODE repertoires, whereby public or cross-reactive TCRs were removed. Using the MIRA antigens, annotated TCRs were further analysed by specific ORF or by position within an ORF. Breadth was defined as annotated unique rearrangements over total unique productive rearrangements; depth was the summed frequency of those rearrangements. Two-sided Wilcoxon rank-sum tests were used to compare TCR breadth between groups. TCRdb provides this immuneACCESS table in a form limited to in-frame rearrangements. Some clones are lacking; in checked studies, under half of them reflect an unresolved V gene, and why the rest are absent is not known. V, J and clone size are those of that table, while D and trimming were read from the DNA. The sample yields about 400,000 clones; about four fifths were counted once. The ten largest account for 7% to 9.5% of the sample.

The chain is encoded by TRBV7-8 joined to TRBJ2-7, with 12 bases aligning to TRBD1. The sequence derives from a person aged 18-65 years who received the Ad26.COV2.S COVID-19 vaccine or a placebo. This material consisted of peripheral blood, taken in a trial of Ad26.COV2.S vaccine versus placebo. The DNA sequence is as follows: TGTGCCAGCAGCTGGGACAGGGGGCAGTACGAGCAGTACTTC. Its amino acids are CASSWDRGQYEQYF.